A single sample is the source of the 17 T cell receptor beta chains below, sequenced in a study of control samples from healthy donors and cancer patients. TCRdb's table, derived via immunoSEQ multiplex PCR, lists solely in-frame clones and lacks some. The sample has 150,000 to 200,000 clones, nearly 90% seen once. Sequencing used blood. The receptors here all came from a woman aged 45-59 years in good health.

The chain is built from TRBV7-3 and TRBJ1-1, with 7 nucleotides matching TRBD1. CDR1 is SGHTA and CDR2 is FQGTGA in the germline V gene. V shed 5 bases, J shed 4 bases, and the junction held 13 bases outside the gene matches. This CDR3 contains 16 residues. CDR3 coding DNA: TGTGCCAGCAGCCGCAACATGCCGGGACAGAGCACTGAAGCTTTCTTT. Its translation: CASSRNMPGQSTEAFF.

This clone has more than one count but fewer than ten. The chain links TRBV19 to TRBJ2-1; 9 bases agree with TRBD2. Trimming took 1 base from V and 4 from J; bases not matched to a gene: 2. CDR1 is LNHDA, CDR2 SQIVND, per germline (reference sequence). The CDR3 loop spans 15 amino acids. DNA for the CDR3: TGTGCCAGTAGTATAGTCCTAGCGGGGTACAATGAGCAGTTCTTC. Its translation is CASSIVLAGYNEQFF.

This sequence joins TRBV7-8 and TRBJ2-7; 7 bases line up with TRBD1. This CDR3 comprises 16 residues. Germline lookup yields CDR1 SGHVS and CDR2 FQNEAQ. The ends lost 5 bases at V and 3 bases at J; junction bases unmatched: 13. The CDR3 DNA follows: TGTGCCAGCAGCGGAGCCCACAGGGGCGCGGACTACGAGCAGTACTTC. The encoded protein is CASSGAHRGADYEQYF.

V usage is TRBV14 and J usage is TRBJ2-5, with 8 bases fitting TRBD2. J was trimmed by 4 bases and V by 4 bases; bases with no gene match: 11. From germline, CDR1 is SGHDN and CDR2 FVKESK. This CDR3 is built from 16 residues. The CDR3 sequence is CASSPIAGNGGETQYF. The CDR3 DNA is TGTGCCAGCAGCCCGATAGCGGGAAATGGTGGAGAGACCCAGTACTTC.

J is TRBJ1-2 and V is TRBV28; 7 positions agree with TRBD1. The CDR3 loop spans 18 amino acids. From germline, CDR1 is MDHEN and CDR2 SYDVKM. The V gene end was trimmed by 0 bases and the J gene end by 5 bases; junction bases not matched to a gene: 15. DNA of the CDR3: TGTGCCAGCAGTTTATGGCGGGGGACAGCCGGACCCGATTATGGCTACACCTTC. Amino acid sequence: CASSLWRGTAGPDYGYTF.

The chain uses TRBV5-4 and TRBJ2-5; TRBD2 aligns across 7 bases. Germline CDR1 SGHNT, CDR2 YYREEE (reference sequence). V was clipped by 0 bases and J by 5 bases; unmatched bases: 13. The CDR3 is made up of 17 amino acids. CDR3: CASSLAAASGRAETQYF. The CDR3 DNA follows: TGTGCCAGCAGCTTGGCCGCCGCTAGCGGTAGGGCGGAGACCCAGTACTTC.

Only a few counts were recorded for this clone. The CDR3 DNA reads TGTGCCAGCAGCTTGTTCAGAACGTCCTACGAGCAGTACTTC. It codes for CASSLFRTSYEQYF. The chain carries TRBV5-6 and TRBJ2-7; D call uncertain. The CDR3 extends over 14 amino acids. Germline V CDR1 and CDR2: SGHDT, YYEEEE. V was trimmed by 1 base and J by 1 base, leaving 9 bases between them.

The CDR3 region is CASSDTNEGQWSEAFF. CDR3 coding DNA: TGTGCCAGCAGTGATACGAACGAGGGGCAGTGGAGTGAAGCTTTCTTT. The rearrangement joins TRBV2 to TRBJ1-1; weak D call: TRBD1 (5 bases). With 3 bases removed from V and 7 bases from J, the gap between germline ends came to 21 bases. Germline CDR1 and CDR2: SNHLY and FYNNEI. This CDR3 contains 16 residues.

J is TRBJ2-5 and V is TRBV27; the match to TRBD2 covers 11 bases. The V and J ends lost 0 bases and 2 bases, in that order; junction bases with no gene match: 2. This CDR3 contains 16 residues. Per the germline V gene, CDR1 is MNHEY and CDR2 is SMNVEV (reference sequence). The CDR3 sequence is CASSLSSSGGQETQYF. The CDR3 coding sequence is TGTGCCAGCAGTTTATCTTCTAGCGGGGGGCAAGAGACCCAGTACTTC.

The chain has TRBV3-1 (or the pseudogene TRBV3-2) and TRBJ2-5; TRBD2 matches at 11 bases. The CDR3 consists of 13 residues. The V gene end was trimmed by 1 base and the J gene end by 9 bases; junction bases not matched to a gene: 1. Germline V gene sequence: CDR1 LGHDT, CDR2 YNNKEL (reference sequence). The CDR3 loop reads CASSQGLAGPQYF. In nucleotides, the CDR3 is TGTGCCAGCAGCCAAGGACTAGCGGGGCCCCAGTACTTC.

The rearrangement links TRBV30 to TRBJ1-5, with 7 bases fitting TRBD1. The CDR3 consists of 12 residues. The V segment lost 5 bases and the J segment 7 bases; nucleotides outside the gene matches: 5. The germline V gene encodes CDR1 GTSNPN and CDR2 SVGIG (reference sequence). The CDR3 coding sequence is TGTGCCTGGGACAGGGACGACCAGCCCCAGCATTTT. This codes for CAWDRDDQPQHF. Supplemented by reference TRBV30 and TRBJ1-5, the full variable domain reads SQTIHQWPATLVQPVGSPLSLECTVEGTSNPNLYWYRQAAGRGLQLLFYSVGIGQISSEVPQNLSASRPQDRQFILSSKKLLLSDSGFYLCAWDRDDQPQHFGDGTRLSIL.

A single count supports this clone. This rearrangement joins TRBV19 to TRBJ2-1; the match to TRBD2 covers 10 bases. CDR1 and CDR2 from the germline V gene are LNHDA and SQIVND (reference sequence). The CDR3 sequence is 15 residues long. After removal of 3 bases from V and 9 bases from J, the junction contained 8 bases not matched to a gene. The CDR3 region has the DNA TGTGCCAGTAGTATCGTCCTAGCGGGAGTGGGTGAGCAGTTCTTC. Its translation is CASSIVLAGVGEQFF.

This chain links TRBV19 with TRBJ1-4; tentatively, D is TRBD1 (6 bases). The length of the CDR3 is 15 residues. V was pared by 5 bases and J by 8 bases, with 18 bases between. Germline CDR1 and CDR2: LNHDA and SQIVND (reference sequence). The CDR3 protein is CASSLQGPEMEKLFF. The CDR3 DNA is TGTGCCAGTAGTTTACAGGGTCCTGAGATGGAAAAACTGTTTTTT.

The chain is built from TRBV19 and TRBJ2-2; 9 bases align to TRBD1. Germline V gene sequence: CDR1 LNHDA, CDR2 SQIVND (reference sequence). The CDR3 is 14 residues long. Trimming took 8 bases from V and 3 from J; bases not matched to a gene: 4. The CDR3 nucleotides read TGTGCCAGTGGCGGACAGGGGTACACCGGGGAGCTGTTTTTT. Its translation: CASGGQGYTGELFF.

The chain couples TRBV6-1 to TRBJ2-1; D not certain. Germline V gene sequence: CDR1 MNHNS, CDR2 SASEGT. V was cut by 2 bases and J by 7 bases, with 12 bases left in between. The CDR3 runs to 14 residues. The CDR3 sequence is CASSESLGRNEQFF. The CDR3, as DNA: TGTGCCAGCAGTGAATCCCTCGGTCGGAATGAGCAGTTCTTC.

J is TRBJ1-3 and V is TRBV18; D possibly corresponds to TRBD1 (5 bases). Trimming pared 3 bases from V and 1 base from J, leaving 19 bases between. CDR3 length: 18 amino acids. Germline CDR1 KGHSH, CDR2 LQKENI. DNA of the CDR3: TGTGCCAGCTCACCGCGACTTCCGGGGGTATCTTCTGGAAACACCATATATTTT. Amino acid sequence: CASSPRLPGVSSGNTIYF.

The gene calls are TRBV5-4 and TRBJ2-5; maybe TRBD2 (6 bases). V was pared by 1 base and J by 5 bases, with 9 bases between. The CDR3 contains 13 residues. Germline CDR1 and CDR2: SGHNT and YYREEE (reference sequence). CDR3 in DNA: TGTGCCAGCAGCTTGCAGGAGGGGGAGACCCAGTACTTC. Its translation: CASSLQEGETQYF.